These T cell receptor beta chains were read from a single sample in a study of cytomegalovirus exposure and HLA in healthy donors. The assay was immunoSEQ multiplex PCR, and TCRdb's table has in-frame clones only and misses some. The repertoire consists of about 200,000 clones, with roughly 87% occurring once and the leading ten covering 1% to 1.4%. The material sequenced was PBMCs. All receptors come from a boy between 2 and 10 years old in good health and CMV-seronegative. Each CDR3 is given with its conserved first and last residue. The size of a clone is reported for some rows only, either as once, few or many, or as a class for expanded clones.

CDR3: CASTQKGGQETQYF
V: TRBV28
size: few

CDR3: CASSLLAGGTGELFF
V: TRBV5-4
size: -

CDR3: CASSPSFSNQPQHF
V: TRBV18
size: -

CDR3: CASSEEGGTSGTSTDTQYF
V: TRBV9
size: -

CDR3: CASSLRTAPSTDTQYF
V: TRBV27
size: -

CDR3: CASSSDRQMGRLNQPQHF
V: TRBV19
size: -

CDR3: CASSFRSGGNQPQHF
V: TRBV28
size: -

CDR3: CARQGAGANVLTF
V: TRBV30
size: -

CDR3: CASSFPGEETQYF
V: TRBV5-6
size: once

CDR3: CASSSMPDRVEEQYF
V: TRBV6-1
size: -

CDR3: CASSWEGRQPQHF
V: TRBV28
size: -

CDR3: CASSFSGEVADTQYF
V: TRBV6-5
size: -

CDR3: CASAWQGEYGYTF
V: TRBV11-3
size: -

CDR3: CASSERGQPQHF
V: TRBV6-1
size: -

CDR3: CASSLPPYEQYF
V: TRBV27
size: once

CDR3: CASSYLRGQAGNTIYF
V: TRBV6-5
size: -

CDR3: CASSLSGSRKETQYF
V: TRBV28
size: -

CDR3: CASSLGTGVLDTEAFF
V: TRBV5-1
size: -